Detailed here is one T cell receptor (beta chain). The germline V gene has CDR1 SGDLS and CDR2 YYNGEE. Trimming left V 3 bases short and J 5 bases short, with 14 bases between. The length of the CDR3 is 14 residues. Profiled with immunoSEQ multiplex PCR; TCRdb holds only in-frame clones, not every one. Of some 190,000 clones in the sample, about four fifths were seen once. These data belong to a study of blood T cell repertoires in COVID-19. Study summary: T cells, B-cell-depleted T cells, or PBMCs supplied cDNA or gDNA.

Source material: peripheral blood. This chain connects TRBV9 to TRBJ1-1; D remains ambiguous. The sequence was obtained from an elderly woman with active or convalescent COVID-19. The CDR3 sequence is CASSGSVGGTEAFF. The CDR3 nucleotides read TGTGCCAGCAGCGGCTCAGTGGGAGGAACTGAAGCTTTCTTT.